A selection of T cell receptor beta chains follows, all from one sample in a study of CD8+CD57+ T cells in acquired aplastic anemia. In TCRdb, the reads were re-called with MiXCR into one record per CDR3 protein. The table lists around 150,000 distinct CDR3 sequences, 45% to 55% of them singletons. The sample comprised sorted CD4+, CD8+, or CD8+CD57+ T cells (not recorded which) from PBMCs. Receptors originate from a human donor with aplastic anemia. CDR3s include the opening cysteine and the closing phenylalanine or tryptophan. D genes are given only for firm matches. Clone size is stated in some rows and not others, as once, few, many or a class when expanded.

TRBV7-2	once	NA	TRBJ2-5	TGTGCCAGCCGGGCAGACCAAGAGACCCAGTACTTC	CASRADQETQYF
TRBV11-3	many	NA	TRBJ2-3	TGTGCCAGCAGGGAAGTAGGAGGGCCGGAAGATACGCAGTATTTT	CASREVGGPEDTQYF
TRBV27	NA	TRBD2	TRBJ2-4	TGTGCCAGCAGTTTAATAGCGGGGGGTCACATTCAGTACTTC	CASSLIAGGHIQYF
TRBV27	few	NA	TRBJ2-5	TGTGCCAGCAGGGGACCGATGAGGGAGACCCAGTACTTC	CASRGPMRETQYF
TRBV14	NA	NA	TRBJ1-1	TGTGCCAGCAGCGAGACCCGGGTTTCCTCAGCTTTCTTT	CASSETRVSSAFF
TRBV12-3/TRBV12-4	many	TRBD1	TRBJ1-2	TGTGCCAGCAGCTCCGGGACAGGGGTTGTCTATGGCTACACCTTC	CASSSGTGVVYGYTF
TRBV9	many	TRBD1	TRBJ1-3	TGTGCCAGCAGCCCTAGACAGGGTGGCGACACCATATATTTT	CASSPRQGGDTIYF
TRBV24-1	many	TRBD1	TRBJ1-5	TGTGCCACCAGTGATCGGGACAGTTCCAATCAGCCCCAGCATTTT	CATSDRDSSNQPQHF
TRBV7-6	NA	NA	TRBJ1-1	TGTGCCAGCAGCTTGCCTAACACTGATGCTTTCTTT	CASSLPNTDAFF
TRBV7-2	NA	TRBD1	TRBJ1-1	TGTGCCAGCAGCTCGGAACAGGGGCACACTGAAGCTTTCTTT	CASSSEQGHTEAFF
TRBV5-1	many	NA	TRBJ2-7	TGCGCCAGCAGCTTGGGGTTCGGGGGTTTCCTCCACGAGCAGTACTTC	CASSLGFGGFLHEQYF
TRBV13	many	NA	TRBJ2-2	TGTGCCAGCACCCCTGCGGACTTAAACACCGGGGAGCTGTTTTTT	CASTPADLNTGELFF
TRBV24-1	NA	TRBD1	TRBJ1-2	TGTGCCAGCAGCCTACAGGGGGCTCTGTATGGCTACACCTTC	CASSLQGALYGYTF
TRBV20-1	NA	NA	TRBJ1-4	TGCAGCCTGCGGGATTTTTCTGAAAAACTGTTTTTT	CSLRDFSEKLFF
TRBV19	NA	TRBD1	TRBJ2-7	TGTGCCAGTAGTACCGGACAGGGGCGCTACGAGCAGTACTTC	CASSTGQGRYEQYF
TRBV19	NA	NA	TRBJ1-2	TGTGCCAGTAGTATAGGGCGGGCAGCCTATGGCTACACCTTC	CASSIGRAAYGYTF
TRBV20-1	NA	NA	TRBJ2-7	TGCAGTGGGGTGTCCCGGGGCGAGCAGTACTTC	CSGVSRGEQYF
TRBV7-9	many	NA	TRBJ1-1	TGTGCCAGCAGCTTAGGAAGGGGGGTAAACACTGAAGCTTTCTTT	CASSLGRGVNTEAFF
TRBV11-2	NA	TRBD1	TRBJ1-1	TGTGCCAGCAGCTTAGACCCACAGGGGAGGACTGAAGCTTTCTTT	CASSLDPQGRTEAFF
TRBV7-2	once	NA	TRBJ2-3	TGTGCCAGCAGCTTAGTACAGGGTAGGGATACGCAGTATTTT	CASSLVQGRDTQYF
TRBV6-1	few	NA	TRBJ1-3	TGTGCCAGCGTAAAATCGGGGGCTAGGGGAAACACCATATATTTT	CASVKSGARGNTIYF
TRBV15	NA	NA	TRBJ1-5	TGTGCCACCAGCAGGACTAGCGGGAGGCCCCAGCATTTT	CATSRTSGRPQHF
TRBV5-1	many	NA	TRBJ2-1	TGCGCCAGCAGCCCCCGGACTAATTCCAATGAGCAGTTCTTC	CASSPRTNSNEQFF
TRBV7-2	NA	NA	TRBJ2-7	TGTGCCAGCAGTGACCCCAGGGCACCCTACGAGCAGTACTTC	CASSDPRAPYEQYF
TRBV9	NA	TRBD2	TRBJ2-7	TGTGCCAGCAGCGTAGCGCCTAGCGGGGCCGTCATCTACGAGCAGTACTTC	CASSVAPSGAVIYEQYF
TRBV24-1	many	NA	TRBJ2-7	TGTGCCACCAGTGGGGCGGAGGACGCAAAGCCCTACGAGCAGTACTTC	CATSGAEDAKPYEQYF
TRBV6-1	NA	TRBD1	TRBJ1-3	TGTGCCAGCAGCCTGACAGGGAGCGGAAACACCGTATATTTT	CASSLTGSGNTVYF
TRBV7-9	NA	NA	TRBJ2-5	TGTGCCAGCAGCCCCCACCCGGAGACCCAGTACTTC	CASSPHPETQYF
TRBV5-6	many	NA	TRBJ1-1	TGTGCCAGCAGCCCAATCATGAACACTGAAGCTTTCTTT	CASSPIMNTEAFF
TRBV15	NA	NA	TRBJ2-1	TGTGCCACCAGCAGAGACAGGACAAATGAGCAGTTCTTC	CATSRDRTNEQFF
TRBV20-1	NA	NA	TRBJ2-7	TGCAGTGCTAGACGGGACATCCTCAACTCCTACGAGCAGTACTTC	CSARRDILNSYEQYF
TRBV2	NA	NA	TRBJ1-6	TGTGCCAGCAGTGAAGGTGCGAATTCACCCCTCCACTTT	CASSEGANSPLHF
TRBV5-6	NA	NA	TRBJ1-6	TGTGCCAGCAGAGTCAGGGCTGGTTCACCCCTCCACTTT	CASRVRAGSPLHF
TRBV2	many	NA	TRBJ2-2	TGTGCCAGCAGTCTCTCCGGGAGTCACGTTGGCAGGGAGCTGTTTTTT	CASSLSGSHVGRELFF
TRBV29-1	many	TRBD1	TRBJ2-5	TGCAGCGTTGAGGGAATACGGGACAGGGTCTCCAGAGAGACCCAGTACTTC	CSVEGIRDRVSRETQYF
TRBV7-7	NA	NA	TRBJ2-7	TGTGCTAGCAGTCCGGACGGAGGGTACGAGCAGTACTTC	CASSPDGGYEQYF
TRBV29-1	many	NA	TRBJ2-1	TGCAGCGCCGAACCCCCTACAGGTTCCTCCTACAATGAGCAGTTCTTC	CSAEPPTGSSYNEQFF
TRBV18	few	NA	TRBJ2-7	TGTGCCAGCTCACCGGAAGAACAGGGTTTATACGAGCAGTACTTC	CASSPEEQGLYEQYF
TRBV30	few	NA	TRBJ1-3	TGTGCCTGGAGTGAGGGAGACACCATATATTTT	CAWSEGDTIYF
TRBV2	NA	NA	TRBJ1-1	TGTGCCAGCAGTGAGCCCCGAGGGGGGAACACTGAAGCTTTCTTT	CASSEPRGGNTEAFF
TRBV29-1	NA	TRBD2	TRBJ2-1	TGCAGCGGGATAGGACTAGCGGTTTCCAATGAGCAGTTCTTC	CSGIGLAVSNEQFF
TRBV10-3	few	TRBD1	TRBJ1-1	TGTGCCATCAGTGAGTCGGACAGGGTGGCCACTGAAGCTTTCTTT	CAISESDRVATEAFF
TRBV7-2	many	NA	TRBJ2-5	TGTGCCAGCAGCTTTACAGAGACCCAGTACTTC	CASSFTETQYF
TRBV7-9	NA	TRBD1	TRBJ1-2	TGTGCCGGCAGCTTAGACGGACAGGGAGATGGCTACACCTTC	CAGSLDGQGDGYTF
TRBV19	NA	TRBD1	TRBJ1-1	TGTGCCAGTAAGTCGGGGACAGGGGACCACCCTGAAGCTTTCTTT	CASKSGTGDHPEAFF
TRBV2	few	TRBD2	TRBJ2-7	TGTGCCAGCAGTGAGCCTAGCGGGAGGAACTACGAGCAGTACTTC	CASSEPSGRNYEQYF
TRBV10-2	once	NA	TRBJ2-5	TGCGCCAGCAGTGATCAACTAGTTGGAGAGACCCAGTACTTC	CASSDQLVGETQYF
TRBV19	once	NA	TRBJ1-1	TGTGCCAGTAGTATTGCGATTGAAGCTTTCTTT	CASSIAIEAFF
TRBV7-3	many	TRBD1	TRBJ2-7	TGTGCCAGCAGCTTAACCCCGGGACAGGGCTACGAGCAGTACTTC	CASSLTPGQGYEQYF
TRBV6-2/TRBV6-3	few	TRBD2	TRBJ2-1	TGTGCCAGCAGTTCCATAGCGGGAGGCCCCGCCAATGAGCAGTTCTTC	CASSSIAGGPANEQFF
TRBV9	NA	NA	TRBJ2-5	TGTGCCAGCAGCCCTCGCGGAGGTCAAGAGACCCAGTACTTC	CASSPRGGQETQYF
TRBV19	many	TRBD1	TRBJ1-2	TGTGCCAGTAGTCAAATCCAGGGACAGTTTTACTATGGCTACACCTTC	CASSQIQGQFYYGYTF
TRBV19	NA	TRBD1	TRBJ1-6	TGTGCCAGTAGGACAGGGGGATCGAATTCACCCCTCCACTTT	CASRTGGSNSPLHF